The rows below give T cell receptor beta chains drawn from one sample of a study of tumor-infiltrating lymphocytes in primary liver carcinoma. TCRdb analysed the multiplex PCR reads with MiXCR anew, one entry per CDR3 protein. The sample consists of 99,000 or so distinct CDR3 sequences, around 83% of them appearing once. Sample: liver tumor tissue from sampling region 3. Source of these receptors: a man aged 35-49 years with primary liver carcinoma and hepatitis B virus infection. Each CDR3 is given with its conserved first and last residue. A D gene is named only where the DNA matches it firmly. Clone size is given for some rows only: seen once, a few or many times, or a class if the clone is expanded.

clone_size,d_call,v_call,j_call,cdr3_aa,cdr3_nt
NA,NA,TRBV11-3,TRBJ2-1,CPSGLNANEQFF,TGTCCCAGCGGCTTAAATGCCAATGAGCAGTTCTTT
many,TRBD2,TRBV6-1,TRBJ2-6,CASSGLAGSGANVLTF,TGTGCCAGCAGTGGACTAGCGGGCTCTGGGGCCAACGTCCTGACTTTC
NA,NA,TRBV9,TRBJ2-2,CASSPRMETGELFF,TGTGCCAGCAGCCCCAGGATGGAAACCGGGGAGCTGTTTTTT
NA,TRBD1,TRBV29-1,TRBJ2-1,CRVEKGASNEQCF,TGCAGGGTTGAGAAGGGGGCGTCCAATGAGCAGTGCTTC
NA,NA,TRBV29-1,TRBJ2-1,CNVEQGNKQFF,TGCAACGTTGAACAAGGAAATAAGCAGTTCTTC
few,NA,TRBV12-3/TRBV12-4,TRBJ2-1,CASSRSNGQFF,TGTGCCAGCTCCCGGAGCAATGGGCAGTTCTTC
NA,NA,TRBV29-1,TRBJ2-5,CSVRLDVVTQYF,TGCAGCGTTCGACTGGACGTGGTGACCCAGTACTTC
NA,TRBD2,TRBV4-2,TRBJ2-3,CDSSQDGGRADTQYF,TGTGACAGCAGCCAAGATGGCGGGAGGGCTGATACGCAGTATTTT
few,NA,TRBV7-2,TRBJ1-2,CASSLQLDYGYTF,TGTGCCAGCAGCCTACAGTTAGACTATGGCTACACCTTC
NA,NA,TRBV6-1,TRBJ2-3,CASKSLGRGTDTQYF,TGTGCCAGCAAATCACTGGGCCGGGGCACAGATACGCAGTATTTT
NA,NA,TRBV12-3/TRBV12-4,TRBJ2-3,CVSSSDSGSGRAQYF,TGTGTCAGCAGTTCAGATTCCGGCAGCGGGCGCGCGCAGTATTTT
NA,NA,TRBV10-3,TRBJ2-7,CAISGQGYMQYF,TGTGCCATCAGTGGGCAGGGCTACATGCAGTACTTC
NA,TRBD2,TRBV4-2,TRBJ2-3,CASSQDGGRTDTQYF,TGTGCCAGCAGCCAAGATGGCGGGAGGACAGATACTCAGTATTTT
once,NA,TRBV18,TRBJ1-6,CVSSPGTGNSPLHF,TGTGTCAGCTCACCAGGGACGGGAAATTCACCCCTCCACTTT
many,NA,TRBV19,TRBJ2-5,CASSIGSQTLPETQYF,TGTGCCAGTAGTATTGGTAGTCAGACCCTCCCCGAGACCCAGTACTTC
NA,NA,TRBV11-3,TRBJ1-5,CASSLYLRVAQPLHF,TGTGCCAGCAGCTTATATCTGAGGGTGGCTCAGCCCCTGCATTTT
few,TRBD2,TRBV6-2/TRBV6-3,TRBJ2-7,CASSSGRGYEQYF,TGTGCCAGTAGCTCAGGGAGGGGCTACGAGCAGTACTTC
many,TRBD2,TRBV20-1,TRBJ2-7,CHSRGLDTYEQYF,TGCCATTCACGGGGACTAGACACCTACGAGCAGTACTTC
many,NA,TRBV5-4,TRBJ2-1,CASSWPGNEQFF,TGTGCCAGCAGCTGGCCGGGGAATGAGCAGTTCTTC
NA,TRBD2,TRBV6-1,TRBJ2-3,CVSSEGGSLDTQYF,TGTGTCAGCAGTGAAGGCGGGAGCTTAGATACGCAGTATTTT
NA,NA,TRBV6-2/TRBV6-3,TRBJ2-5,CASGLSTAGDQKETQYF,TGTGCCAGCGGTCTCTCTACAGCTGGAGACCAAAAAGAGACACAGTACTTC
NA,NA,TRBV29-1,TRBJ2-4,CSVDHGWGIQYF,TGCAGCGTAGATCACGGGTGGGGCATTCAGTACTTC